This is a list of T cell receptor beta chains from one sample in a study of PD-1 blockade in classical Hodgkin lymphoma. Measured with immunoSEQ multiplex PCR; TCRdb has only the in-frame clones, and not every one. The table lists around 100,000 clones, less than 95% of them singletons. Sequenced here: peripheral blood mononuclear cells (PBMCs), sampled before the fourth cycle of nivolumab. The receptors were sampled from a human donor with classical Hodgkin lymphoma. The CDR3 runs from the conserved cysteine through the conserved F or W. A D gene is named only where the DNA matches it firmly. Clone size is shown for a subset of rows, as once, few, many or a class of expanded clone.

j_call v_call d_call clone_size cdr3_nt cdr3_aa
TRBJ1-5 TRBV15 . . TGTGCCACCAGCAGAACAGGGTTAGGTCAGCCCCAGCATTTT CATSRTGLGQPQHF
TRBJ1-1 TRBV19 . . TGTGCCAGTACCCTTCGGGACAAAGGGGACTCTGAAGCTTTCTTT CASTLRDKGDSEAFF
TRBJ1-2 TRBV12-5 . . TGTGCTAGTGGTTTGGTACTTGGGAGTTCTGGCTACACCTTC CASGLVLGSSGYTF
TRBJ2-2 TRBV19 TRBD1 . TGTGCCAGTAGTAGGTCACAGGGGATGATGACCACCGGGGAGCTGTTTTTT CASSRSQGMMTTGELFF
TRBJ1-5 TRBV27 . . TGTGCCAGCAGTTTCGGTAGGGACAGCAATCAGCCCCAGCATTTT CASSFGRDSNQPQHF
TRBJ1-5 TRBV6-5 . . TGTGCCAGCAGTTACTCGAGCCAAGGCAATCAGCCCCAGCATTTT CASSYSSQGNQPQHF
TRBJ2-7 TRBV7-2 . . TGTGCCAGCAGCACCCCAGCGGTGAACACCTACGAGCAGTACTTC CASSTPAVNTYEQYF
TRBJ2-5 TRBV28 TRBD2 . TGTGGGAGACTAGCGGGGGGCGGTCCCCAAGAGACCCAGTACTTC CGRLAGGGPQETQYF
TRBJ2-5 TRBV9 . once TGTGCCAGCAGCGTAGGAATAGCGTTTCAAGAGACCCAGTACTTC CASSVGIAFQETQYF
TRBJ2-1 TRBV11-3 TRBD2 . TGTGCCAGCAGCTTAAGGGGACTAGCGGGTCCGCAGTTCTTC CASSLRGLAGPQFF
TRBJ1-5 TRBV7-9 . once TGTGCCAGCAGCGCAGAGTCATGGCCCCAGCATTTT CASSAESWPQHF
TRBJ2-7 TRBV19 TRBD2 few TGTGCCAGTAATAAGCGGGGGGCGTCCTACGAGCAGTACTTC CASNKRGASYEQYF
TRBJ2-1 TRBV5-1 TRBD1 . TGCGCCAGCAGCCCATCCCCGGGACAGGGTAACGAAGAGCAGTTCTTC CASSPSPGQGNEEQFF
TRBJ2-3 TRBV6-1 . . TGTGCCAGCAGTGTCCGGGATTACACAGATACGCAGTATTTT CASSVRDYTDTQYF
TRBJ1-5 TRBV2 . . TGTGCCAGCAGTGTGAGAATGAATCGGGATCAGCCCCAGCATTTT CASSVRMNRDQPQHF
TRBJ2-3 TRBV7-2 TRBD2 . TGTGCCAGCAGCTTAGTGGCAAGCGGGGGGGCCGAGGCCCATACGCAGTATTTT CASSLVASGGAEAHTQYF
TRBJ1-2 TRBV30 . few TGTGCCTGGACTCAGGGAGGCTATGGCTACACCTTC CAWTQGGYGYTF
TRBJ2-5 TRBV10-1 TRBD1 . TGCGCCAGCAGTGGGGACAGCCTTAGAGAGACCCAGTACTTC CASSGDSLRETQYF
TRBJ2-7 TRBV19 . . TGTGCCAGTTCGACAGGACTCTCCTACGAGCAGTACTTC CASSTGLSYEQYF
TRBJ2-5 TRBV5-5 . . TGTGCCAGCAGCCACGGGGGGCTGGGGGAGACCCAGTACTTC CASSHGGLGETQYF
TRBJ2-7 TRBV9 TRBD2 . TGTGCCAGCAGCGTAGCTGAAGCGGGGGGGCTAAGCTACGAGCAGTACTTC CASSVAEAGGLSYEQYF
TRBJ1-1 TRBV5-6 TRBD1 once TGTGCCAGCAGCTGGGGGACAGGGTTTGTGAACACTGAAGCTTTCTTT CASSWGTGFVNTEAFF
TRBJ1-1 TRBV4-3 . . TGCGCCAGCAGCCAAGAATTTTACGGCGGGGCGAACACTGAAGCTTTCTTT CASSQEFYGGANTEAFF
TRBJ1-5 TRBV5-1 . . TGCGCCAGCAGCTTTTATCAGCCCCAGCATTTT CASSFYQPQHF
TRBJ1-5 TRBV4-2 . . TGTGCCAGCAGCCAGGGCCAGGGGTATCAGCCCCAGCATTTT CASSQGQGYQPQHF
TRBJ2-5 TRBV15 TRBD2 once TGTGCCACCAGATCAGCGGGAAAAAGGGGTGAGACCCAGTACTTC CATRSAGKRGETQYF
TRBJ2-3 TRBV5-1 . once TGCGCCAGCACCGAACGGGTGGGTACGCAGTATTTT CASTERVGTQYF
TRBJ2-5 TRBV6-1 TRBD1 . TGTGCCAGCAGAGCGAGGGACAGGGGTGGGACCCAGTACTTC CASRARDRGGTQYF
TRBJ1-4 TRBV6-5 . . TGTGCCAGCAGCTCGAGGGGCAGAGAAAAACTGTTTTTT CASSSRGREKLFF
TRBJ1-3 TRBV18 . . TGTGCCAGCTCACCGTCTCCTGAAAGGTCTGGAAACACCATATATTTT CASSPSPERSGNTIYF
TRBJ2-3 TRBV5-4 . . TGTGCCAGCAGCTTGGATCTAAATTCAGATACGCAGTATTTT CASSLDLNSDTQYF
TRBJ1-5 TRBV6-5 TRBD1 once TGTGCCAGCAGTGCCACGACAGGGGGCGAACAGCCCCAGCATTTT CASSATTGGEQPQHF
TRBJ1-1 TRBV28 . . TGTGCCAGCAGTTTTCAGGGGTACGGGTTCGGAACTGAAGCTTTCTTT CASSFQGYGFGTEAFF
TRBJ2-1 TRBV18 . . TGTGCCAGCTCACCGGACAAGAGCTCCTACAATGAGCAGTTCTTC CASSPDKSSYNEQFF
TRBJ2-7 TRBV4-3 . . TGCGCCAGCGCCGCCGGGACCTCCTCCTACGAGCAGTACTTC CASAAGTSSYEQYF
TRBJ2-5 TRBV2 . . TGTGCCAGCACCAACACGAGACTCGCCCAAGAGACCCAGTACTTC CASTNTRLAQETQYF
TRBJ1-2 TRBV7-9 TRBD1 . TGTGCCAGCAGCTTAGCTTTGGGACAGGGGGACTATGGCTACACCTTC CASSLALGQGDYGYTF
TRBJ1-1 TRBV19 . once TGTGCCAGTAGTTTTTCGGCGGAGAACACTGAAGCTTTCTTT CASSFSAENTEAFF
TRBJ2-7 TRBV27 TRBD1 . TGTGCCAGCAGTTTTGGACAGGGGCTTTACGAGCAGTACTTC CASSFGQGLYEQYF
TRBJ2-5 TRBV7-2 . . TGTGCCAGCAGCTCGGTCGGGGGCCAGAGGGAGACCCAGTACTTC CASSSVGGQRETQYF
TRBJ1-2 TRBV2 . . TGTGCCAGCAGTGACTCAGTCAGGGGCGTAGCTAACTATGGCTACACCTTC CASSDSVRGVANYGYTF
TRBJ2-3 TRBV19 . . TGTGCCAGTGACTACGGGATGGGGGATACGCAGTATTTT CASDYGMGDTQYF
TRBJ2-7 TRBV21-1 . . TGTGCCAGCAGCAAAAAGACAGGGGCCCCCTACGAGCAGTACTTC CASSKKTGAPYEQYF
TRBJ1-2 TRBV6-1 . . TGTGCCAGCAGACCTACAGGTGGAGGGGGGTATGGCTACACCTTC CASRPTGGGGYGYTF
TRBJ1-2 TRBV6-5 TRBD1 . TGTGCCAGCAGACCCCCGGGACAGCCACATGGCTACACCTTC CASRPPGQPHGYTF
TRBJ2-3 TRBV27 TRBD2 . TGTGCCAGCAGTTTAGGACTAGCGGGGGGAGTCTACACAGATACGCAGTATTTT CASSLGLAGGVYTDTQYF
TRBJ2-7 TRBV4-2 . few TGTGCCAGCAGCCAAGAAATTAGAGGAGGCGACGAGCAGTACTTC CASSQEIRGGDEQYF
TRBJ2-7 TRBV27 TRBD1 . TGTGCCAGCAGTTCCGGGACAGGGGGCTGGTACGAGCAGTACTTC CASSSGTGGWYEQYF
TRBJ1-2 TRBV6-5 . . TGTGCCAGCCGTATCCGGGGGGCTAGTTATGGCTACACCTTC CASRIRGASYGYTF